Presented here are 12 T cell receptor beta chains from one specimen sequenced in a study of Tregs in tolerant kidney transplant recipients. Clones were read by immunoSEQ multiplex PCR, and TCRdb kept only the in-frame ones, dropping some. The table for this sample gives 50,000 or so clones. Here the sequenced sample was CD4+ T cells from blood, taken before the transplant. These receptors all come from a human donor who received a combined kidney and bone marrow transplant.

Remarks on this clone: The read finishes 3 residues shy of the CDR3 end, and the germline J gene is used to complete it. This chain connects TRBV5-6 to TRBJ1-2; the D gene is possibly TRBD1 (5 bases). V was trimmed by 4 bases and J by 2 bases, leaving 15 bases between them. CDR3 length: 15 amino acids. Germline assignment: CDR1 SGHDT and CDR2 YYEEEE. Incomplete CDR3 DNA: TGTGCCAGCAGCCCCCCCACGGGGGGAAACTATGGC. It is translated as CASSPPTGGNYG. The CDR3 in its entirety is CASSPPTGGNYGYTF.

On this clone itself: The read ends 3 residues early relative to the CDR3; the germline J gene fills the gap. V is TRBV29-1 and J is TRBJ1-2; D call uncertain. V was pared by 0 bases and J by 7 bases, with 12 bases between. This CDR3 has 13 residues. Germline V lookup: CDR1 SQVTM, CDR2 ANQGSEA. CDR3 loop: CSVEDWQEGGYTF. The sequenced CDR3 bases are TGCAGCGTTGAAGACTGGCAGGAGGGTGGC.

A word on this clone: The read stops 3 residues short of the end of the CDR3; the missing end is completed from the germline J gene. This chain joins TRBV5-1 and TRBJ1-3; 7 bases align to TRBD1. CDR1 and CDR2 from the germline V gene are SGHRS and YFSETQ. The CDR3 has 15 residues. Trimming took 4 bases from V and 4 from J; bases not matched to a gene: 8. The CDR3 DNA, read in part, is TGCGCCAGCAGCATCACAGGGGATACAGGAAACACC. As protein: CASSITGDTGNT. The full CDR3 sequence reads CASSITGDTGNTIYF.

Comments on this clone: Read data end 3 residues before the CDR3 end; the end is taken from the germline J gene. The J gene is TRBJ2-5, the V gene TRBV6-2 or TRBV6-3, with D hard to call. V gave up 6 bases and J gave up 5 bases, with 10 bases separating them. This CDR3 comprises 12 residues. CDR1 is MNHEY and CDR2 is SVGEGT in the germline V gene. CDR3 DNA, as far as it was read: TGTGCCAGCAGCCCCCTCGGTGAGACC. Its protein product is CASSPLGET. The CDR3 as a whole reads CASSPLGETQYF.

A word on this clone: The read finishes 3 residues shy of the CDR3 end, and the germline J gene is used to complete it. The chain recombines TRBV5-1 with TRBJ2-5; TRBD1 might be the D (5 bases). The CDR3 runs 13 residues. Per the germline V gene, CDR1 is SGHRS and CDR2 is YFSETQ. The V gene lost 4 bases and the J gene lost 4 bases, with 11 bases spanning the gap. CDR3 DNA, as far as it was read: TGCGCCAGCAGCGTTCAGGGCACAGAGACC. Protein product: CASSVQGTET. The CDR3, in full, reads CASSVQGTETQYF.

On this clone itself: The read comes to an end 3 residues before the CDR3 does, leaving the germline J gene to fill in the end. The rearrangement links TRBV29-1 to TRBJ2-7; 15 nucleotides match TRBD2. Germline loops: CDR1 SQVTM, CDR2 ANQGSEA. The junction had 2 bases not matched to a gene; V was cut back by 1 base and J by 1 base. The CDR3 runs to 16 residues. CDR3 sequence: CSVEGGLAGGSYEQYF. The part of the CDR3 DNA that was read is TGCAGCGTTGAAGGGGGACTAGCGGGAGGTTCCTACGAG.

A remark on this clone: The read terminates 3 residues ahead of where the CDR3 ends, so the germline J gene completes it. This chain joins TRBV19 and TRBJ1-5; 7 bases map to TRBD1. The CDR3 is 16 amino acids. V lost 5 bases, J lost 6 bases, and 13 bases stayed unmatched. Germline V lookup: CDR1 LNHDA, CDR2 SQIVND (reference sequence). The CDR3 loop is CASSFGTDRGVQPQHF. CDR3 DNA, as far as it was read: TGTGCCAGTAGTTTCGGGACAGACCGAGGGGTTCAGCCC.

As to this clone: The read ends 3 residues before the CDR3 terminus; that terminus is restored from the germline J gene. The rearrangement joins TRBV5-5 to TRBJ2-2, with D unresolved. Germline CDR1 and CDR2: SGHKS and YYEKEE (reference sequence). The CDR3 contains 12 residues. Trimming removed 2 bases at V and 4 bases at J, with 3 bases between. The sequenced CDR3 bases are TGTGCCAGCAGCTTCCTCACCGGGGAG. Translation gives CASSFLTGE. The full CDR3 reads CASSFLTGELFF.

About this clone: The read ends 3 residues early relative to the CDR3; the germline J gene fills the gap. This chain connects TRBV19 to TRBJ1-3, with 9 bases identical to TRBD1. This CDR3 is built from 15 residues. Germline-derived CDR1 and CDR2 are LNHDA and SQIVND (reference sequence). V shed 7 bases, J shed 0 bases, and the junction held 4 bases outside the gene matches. CDR3 protein: CASMGQGSSGNTIYF. The sequenced CDR3 bases are TGTGCCAGTATGGGACAGGGCAGCTCTGGAAACACC.

Concerning this clone: Read sequence stops 3 residues before the CDR3 end, and the germline J gene provides the missing end. The chain uses TRBV20-1 and TRBJ1-6, with 7 bases lining up with TRBD1. Germline V CDR1 and CDR2: DFQATT, SNEGSKA (reference sequence). The CDR3 totals 15 residues. The V segment lost 2 bases and the J segment 5 bases; nucleotides outside the gene matches: 6. The CDR3 reads CSARQGEGNNSPLHF. The CDR3 DNA, read in part, is TGCAGTGCTAGACAGGGGGAGGGAAATAATTCACCC.

Concerning this clone itself: The CDR3 is cut off 3 residues early in the read; its end comes from the germline J gene. The rearrangement uses TRBV7-2 and TRBJ1-1; possibly TRBD1 for D (6 bases). Looked up from germline, CDR1 is SGHTA and CDR2 is FQGNSA. The CDR3 has 13 amino acids. Partial CDR3 DNA: TGTGCCAGCAGCTTAGAGGGGGGGGGATGG. This gives the protein CASSLEGGGW. The complete CDR3 protein is CASSLEGGGWAFF.

Concerning this clone: The read stops 3 residues short of the end of the CDR3; the missing end is completed from the germline J gene. The same CDR3 arises from other DNA sequences in this sample as well. This chain links TRBV7-7 with TRBJ2-3, with D possibly matching TRBD1 (6 bases). CDR3 length equals 14 residues. Looked up from germline, CDR1 is SSHAT and CDR2 is FNYEAQ (reference sequence). Trimming cost V 5 bases and J 2 bases, with 11 bases left between them. CDR3 sequence reads: CASSQDRTTDTQYF. CDR3 DNA (partial): TGTGCCAGCAGCCAAGACAGGACCACAGATACG.